These 27 T cell receptor beta chains share one sample of origin, sequenced in a study of blood T cell repertoires in COVID-19. The data were produced by immunoSEQ multiplex PCR, yet TCRdb's version contains in-frame clones alone and is incomplete. The sample lists around 280,000 clones; roughly 89% were seen once. The sample taken for sequencing was PBMCs or T cells enriched from blood (not recorded which). These receptors were collected from a woman younger than 30 with acute COVID-19.

Note on this clone: The junction departs from the called germline gene at one end, perhaps through a read error. The V gene is TRBV4-2, the J gene TRBJ2-7; D is uncertain. CDR1 is LGHNA, CDR2 YNFKEQ, per germline. The CDR3 length is 15 residues. Here the CDR3 reads CASSEDLLRAYEQYF. The CDR3 DNA follows: TGTGCCAGCAGCGAAGACCTGCTACGAGCCTACGAGCAGTACTTC.

The genes are TRBV7-8 and TRBJ2-1; TRBD2 agrees at 14 bases. Unmatched junction bases numbered 10, after V lost 5 bases and J lost 10 bases. Germline CDR1 is SGHVS and CDR2 is FQNEAQ. CDR3 size: 16 residues. The CDR3 loop reads CASSIPGTSGRGEQFF. For the CDR3, the DNA is TGTGCCAGCAGCATCCCCGGGACTAGCGGGAGAGGAGAGCAGTTCTTC.

The sample holds one count of this clone. The rearrangement joins TRBV12-3 or TRBV12-4 to TRBJ2-4; a weak D match, TRBD1 (5 bases). V was trimmed by 6 bases and J by 8 bases, leaving 14 bases between them. The CDR3 has 13 residues. Here the CDR3 DNA reads TGTGCCAGCAGCCCGGACATGTTCTACATTCAGTACTTC. Translating it yields CASSPDMFYIQYF.

The CDR3, as DNA: TGCGCCAGCAGCCAAGTGCGGGGGGGCAAGAGCACAGATACGCAGTATTTT. Translation gives CASSQVRGGKSTDTQYF. The chain recombines TRBV4-1 with TRBJ2-3; 9 bases match TRBD2. Germline V gives CDR1 MGHRA, CDR2 YSYEKL. The CDR3 totals 17 residues. Trimming removed 1 base from V and 0 bases from J; junction bases left unmatched: 5.

Written as DNA, the CDR3 is TGTGCCAGCAGCCCTTTTCGGACAGGGGGCTCTGGAAACACCATATATTTT. The encoded protein is CASSPFRTGGSGNTIYF. V gene TRBV4-2 combines with J gene TRBJ1-3; TRBD1 aligns across 10 bases. The CDR3 consists of 17 residues. V was clipped by 4 bases and J by 0 bases; unmatched bases: 6. From germline, CDR1 is LGHNA and CDR2 YNFKEQ.

V is TRBV5-5 and J is TRBJ1-1, with D possibly TRBD1 on 5 matching bases. From germline, CDR1 is SGHKS and CDR2 YYEKEE (reference sequence). This CDR3 is 16 amino acids long. The ends were cut back, 1 base at V and 4 bases at J, with 17 bases in the middle. This CDR3 reads CASSLLAGRLGTEAFF. For the CDR3, the DNA is TGTGCCAGCAGCTTGTTGGCAGGGAGGTTGGGCACTGAAGCTTTCTTT.

The CDR3 DNA sequence: TGTGCCAGCAGCTCCTATTACGCGGACTCGAGAGGCTACAATGAGCAGTTCTTC. Protein: CASSSYYADSRGYNEQFF. The J gene is TRBJ2-1, the V gene TRBV7-8; a possible D gene is TRBD2 (5 bases). The length of the CDR3 is 18 residues. Per germline, CDR1 SGHVS and CDR2 FQNEAQ. V dropped 4 bases and J dropped 3 bases, with 22 bases sitting between them.

As to this clone: At one end, the junction sequence differs from germline, possibly due to a read error. The genes are TRBV29-1 and TRBJ1-2, with 7 bases that match TRBD1. The length of the CDR3 is 10 residues. In germline, CDR1 is SQVTM, CDR2 ANQGSEA. The CDR3, as DNA: TGCAGCGTTGAAGACGTGGACAGGCTCTTC. Translating it yields CSVEDVDRLF.

The chain's CDR3 is CASSFGLAGLTYNEQFF. Written as DNA, the CDR3 is TGTGCCAGCAGCTTCGGACTAGCGGGACTCACCTACAATGAGCAGTTCTTC. The rearrangement uses TRBV7-2 and TRBJ2-1; 12 bases align to TRBD2. From germline, CDR1 is SGHTA and CDR2 FQGNSA. CDR3 length equals 17 residues. V gave up 3 bases and J gave up 2 bases; unmatched junction bases: 5.

The chain is built from TRBV5-1 and TRBJ2-5; 7 nucleotides line up with TRBD1. J was trimmed by 3 bases and V by 4 bases; bases with no gene match: 6. The CDR3 totals 14 residues. Germline values: CDR1 SGHRS, CDR2 YFSETQ. CDR3 in DNA: TGCGCCAGCAGCCCCAGACAGGGCGAAGAGACCCAGTACTTC. It yields the protein CASSPRQGEETQYF.

In its sample, this clone was seen a few times. This rearrangement joins TRBV4-2 to TRBJ2-7, with 10 nucleotides matching TRBD1. J gave up 1 base and V 0 bases, and 15 bases lay outside the gene matches. The CDR3 has 20 residues. Germline V lookup: CDR1 LGHNA, CDR2 YNFKEQ. Here the CDR3 DNA reads TGTGCCAGCAGCCAAGATCTCATGGGACAGGGGTCCGGAAGATCCTACGAGCAGTACTTC. Its translation: CASSQDLMGQGSGRSYEQYF.

The chain recombines TRBV4-1 with TRBJ2-1; 9 bases fit TRBD1. V lost 3 bases to trimming and J lost 10 bases; unmatched junction nucleotides: 10. There are 15 residues in the CDR3. Germline V lookup: CDR1 MGHRA, CDR2 YSYEKL. CDR3 nucleotides: TGCGCCAGCAGCCAGCGGGGACAGGGTGTCTGGGAGCAGTTCTTC. Translated: CASSQRGQGVWEQFF.

The rearrangement joins TRBV25-1 to TRBJ2-7; weak D call: TRBD1 (5 bases). The CDR3 is 14 amino acids. Germline loops: CDR1 MGHDK, CDR2 SYGVNS. Trimming pared 7 bases from V and 0 bases from J, leaving 13 bases between. Here the CDR3 DNA reads TGTGCCAGCAAAGGGGTCGTCAGCTCCTACGAGCAGTACTTC. Residues: CASKGVVSSYEQYF.

The genes are TRBV25-1 and TRBJ1-3; a weak D match, TRBD1 (5 bases). CDR3 length equals 14 residues. Looked up from germline, CDR1 is MGHDK and CDR2 is SYGVNS. V was clipped by 3 bases and J by 6 bases, with 12 bases between them. Here the CDR3 reads CASSDAGPKNTIYF. CDR3 nucleotides: TGTGCCAGCAGTGACGCGGGACCAAAAAACACCATATATTTT.

V and J are TRBV4-3 and TRBJ2-1; D might be TRBD2 (6 bases). Germline V gene sequence: CDR1 LGHNA, CDR2 YSLEER. The CDR3 loop spans 15 amino acids. Between the trimmed V and J ends, which lost 3 bases and 4 bases, there was a span of 13 bases. CDR3 sequence: CASSQGLGAYNEQFF. The CDR3 DNA sequence: TGCGCCAGCAGCCAGGGACTCGGCGCGTACAATGAGCAGTTCTTC.

For this clone: The identical CDR3 is also encoded by other nucleotide sequences in the sample. The chain joins TRBV5-6 to TRBJ1-5; D is perhaps TRBD1 (5 bases). The V end was cut by 2 bases, the J end by 3 bases, with 6 bases between. This CDR3 contains 13 residues. Germline loops: CDR1 SGHDT, CDR2 YYEEEE. CDR3 nucleotides: TGTGCCAGCAGCTTAGGGGACAATCAGCCCCAGCATTTT. Its protein product is CASSLGDNQPQHF.

The CDR3 DNA follows: TGTGCCAGCAGCGAAGACAGGGCGCCCTTTAATGAAAAACTGTTTTTT. Its protein product is CASSEDRAPFNEKLFF. The chain combines TRBV7-9 with TRBJ1-4; TRBD1 matches 7 bases. V was clipped by 5 bases and J by 4 bases; unmatched bases: 10. The CDR3 is 16 amino acids. Germline V gene data show CDR1 as SEHNR and CDR2 as FQNEAQ (reference sequence).

The V gene is TRBV11-2, the J gene TRBJ2-7, with a weak D call TRBD1 (6 bases). This CDR3 is built from 13 residues. The germline V gene has CDR1 SGHAT and CDR2 FQNNGV. The V gene lost 5 bases and the J gene lost 3 bases, with 11 bases spanning the gap. CDR3 protein: CASSPRQDYEQYF. The CDR3 DNA reads TGTGCCAGCAGCCCACGACAGGACTACGAGCAGTACTTC. The variable domain in full, with the rest retrieved from reference TRBV11-2 and TRBJ2-7, is EAGVAQSPRYKIIEKRQSVAFWCNPISGHATLYWYQQILGQGPKLLIQFQNNGVVDDSQLPKDRFSAERLKGVDSTLKIQPAKLEDSAVYLCASSPRQDYEQYFGPGTRLTVT.

The CDR3 region is CASSLALSTDTQYF. Written as DNA, the CDR3 is TGCGCCAGCAGCTTGGCCCTGAGCACAGATACGCAGTATTTT. J is TRBJ2-3 and V is TRBV5-1, with D uncertain. The V gene lost 0 bases and the J gene lost 0 bases, with 5 bases spanning the gap. The CDR3 contains 14 residues. Germline V gene lookup returns CDR1 SGHRS and CDR2 YFSETQ.

This chain links TRBV9 with TRBJ2-1; 11 positions agree with TRBD2. J lost 0 bases, V lost 5 bases, and 7 bases had no gene match. The length of the CDR3 is 17 residues. Germline lookup yields CDR1 SGDLS and CDR2 YYNGEE. The CDR3 DNA reads as TGTGCCAGCAGTCACGGGACTAGCGGCAGCTCCTACAATGAGCAGTTCTTC. It is translated as CASSHGTSGSSYNEQFF.

This rearrangement joins TRBV18 to TRBJ2-1, with 8 positions matching TRBD2. Germline CDR1 and CDR2: KGHSH and LQKENI. The CDR3 loop spans 17 amino acids. V was pared by 3 bases and J by 4 bases, with 11 bases of the junction left unmatched. DNA of the CDR3: TGTGCCAGCTCACCCCCCCTAGCGGGTGGGGCGTACAATGAGCAGTTCTTC. This sequence encodes CASSPPLAGGAYNEQFF.

The V and J genes are TRBV19 and TRBJ1-2; 7 bases are shared with TRBD1. The CDR3 loop spans 13 amino acids. V shed 5 bases, J shed 3 bases, and the junction held 3 bases outside the gene matches. Germline CDR1 reads LNHDA; CDR2 reads SQIVND (reference sequence). The CDR3 sequence is CASSGDRYYGYTF. CDR3 DNA: TGTGCCAGTAGTGGGGACAGATACTATGGCTACACCTTC.

The chain combines TRBV5-1 with TRBJ1-1; 10 bases match TRBD1. The germline V gene has CDR1 SGHRS and CDR2 YFSETQ. V lost 6 bases, J lost 8 bases, and 13 bases stayed unmatched. The CDR3 runs 15 residues. This chain's CDR3 is CASKQTGGLLDEAFF. The CDR3 DNA reads as TGCGCCAGCAAACAGACAGGGGGCTTACTCGACGAAGCTTTCTTT.

V usage is TRBV4-3 and J usage is TRBJ2-7; 8 bases agree with TRBD1. J lost 4 bases, V lost 3 bases, and 11 bases had no gene match. Germline lookup yields CDR1 LGHNA and CDR2 YSLEER. The CDR3 is made up of 16 amino acids. The CDR3 is CASSQANRGVGYEQYF. The DNA for the CDR3 is TGCGCCAGCAGCCAGGCTAACAGGGGGGTGGGATACGAGCAGTACTTC.

The chain is built from TRBV5-1 and TRBJ2-2; the D is unclear. This CDR3 is 13 amino acids long. CDR1 is SGHRS and CDR2 is YFSETQ in the germline V gene. With 2 bases removed from V and 1 base from J, the gap between germline ends came to 3 bases. CDR3 sequence reads: CASSLQNTGELFF. CDR3 in DNA: TGCGCCAGCAGCTTACAGAACACCGGGGAGCTGTTTTTT. The full variable domain, in which reference TRBV5-1 and TRBJ2-2 provide the parts outside the CDR3, is KAGVTQTPRYLIKTRGQQVTLSCSPISGHRSVSWYQQTPGQGLQFLFEYFSETQRNKGNFPGRFSGRQFSNSRSEMNVSTLELGDSALYLCASSLQNTGELFFGEGSRLTVL.

DNA for the CDR3: TGTGCCAGCAGTGACCCAACTAGTTTCGTCTCCTACGAGCAGTACTTC. Protein: CASSDPTSFVSYEQYF. The chain employs TRBV6-4 and TRBJ2-7; TRBD2 might be the D (5 bases). This CDR3 has 16 residues. V gave up 2 bases and J gave up 0 bases, with 14 bases separating them. Germline V gives CDR1 MRHNA, CDR2 SNTAGT.

The J gene is TRBJ2-2, the V gene TRBV30, with D perhaps matching TRBD1 (5 bases). There are 13 residues in the CDR3. The germline V gene has CDR1 GTSNPN and CDR2 SVGIG (reference sequence). Trimming took 3 bases from V and 3 from J, leaving 8 bases between them. CDR3 amino acids: CAWRFRDTGELFF. CDR3 nucleotides: TGTGCCTGGAGGTTCAGGGACACCGGGGAGCTGTTTTTT.